This T cell receptor beta chain derives from a study of CD8 T cells in ankylosing spondylitis. Findings of the study overall: Eight highly homologous variants formed a TCR beta motif that appeared characteristic of ankylosing spondylitis blood. Clones linked with disease were CD8+ and fairly uncommon in the peripheral blood. Earlier work had already found some motif variants in reactive arthritis synovial fluid and blood.

Quantitative 5'-RACE was performed with molecular barcodes, and it yielded the TCR beta libraries. TCRdb recomputed calls from the 5' RACE reads with MiXCR, one row per CDR3 protein. The sample consists of approximately 200,000 distinct CDR3 sequences, roughly 13% of them appearing once. In germline, CDR1 is MGHRA, CDR2 YSYEKL. The V and J ends lost 3 bases and 7 bases respectively, with 15 bases between them. The CDR3 is 15 amino acids. Concerning this clonotype itself: Its antigen is undetermined.

Sample: blood, either unsorted or a sorted T cell fraction (not recorded which). The rearrangement uses TRBV4-1 and TRBJ2-2; possibly TRBD1 or TRBD2 for D (5 bases each). This receptor was obtained from a female donor with ankylosing spondylitis or in good health (not recorded which). Here the CDR3 DNA reads TGCGCCAGCAGCCACCCCGGGGCGCCTATCGGGGAGCTGTTTTTT. Amino acids: CASSHPGAPIGELFF.